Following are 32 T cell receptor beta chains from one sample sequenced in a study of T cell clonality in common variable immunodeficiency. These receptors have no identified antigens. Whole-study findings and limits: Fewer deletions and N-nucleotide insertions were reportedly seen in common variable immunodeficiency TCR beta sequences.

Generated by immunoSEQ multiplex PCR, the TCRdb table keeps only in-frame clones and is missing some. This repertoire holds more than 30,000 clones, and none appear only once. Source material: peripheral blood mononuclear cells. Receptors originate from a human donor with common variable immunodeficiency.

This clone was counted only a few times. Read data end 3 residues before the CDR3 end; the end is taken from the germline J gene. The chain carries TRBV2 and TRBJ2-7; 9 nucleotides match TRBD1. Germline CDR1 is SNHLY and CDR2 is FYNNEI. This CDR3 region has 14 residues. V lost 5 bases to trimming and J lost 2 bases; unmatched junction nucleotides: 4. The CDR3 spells CASSSGTGTYEQYF. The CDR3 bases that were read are TGTGCCAGCAGTAGCGGGACAGGGACCTACGAG.

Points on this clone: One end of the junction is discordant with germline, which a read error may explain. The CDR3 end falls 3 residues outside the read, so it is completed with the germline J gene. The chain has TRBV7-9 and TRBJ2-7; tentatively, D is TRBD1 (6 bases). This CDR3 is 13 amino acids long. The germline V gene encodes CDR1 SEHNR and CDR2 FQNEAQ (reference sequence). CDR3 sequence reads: CSSSAGQTYEQYF. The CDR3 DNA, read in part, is TGTTCCAGCAGCGCCGGACAGACATACGAG. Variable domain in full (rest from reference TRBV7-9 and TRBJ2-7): DTGVSQNPRHKITKRGQNVTFRCDPISEHNRLYWYRQTLGQGPEFLTYFQNEAQLEKSRLLSDRFSAERPKGSFSTLEIQRTEQGDSAMYLCSSSAGQTYEQYFGPGTRLTVT.

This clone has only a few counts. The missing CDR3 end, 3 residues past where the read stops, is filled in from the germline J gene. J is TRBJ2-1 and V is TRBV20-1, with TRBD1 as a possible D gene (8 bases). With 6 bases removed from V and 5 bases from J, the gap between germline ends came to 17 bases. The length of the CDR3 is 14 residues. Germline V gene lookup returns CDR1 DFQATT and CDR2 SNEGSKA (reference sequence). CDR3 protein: CSAQGAGDHNEQFF. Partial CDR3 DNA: TGCAGTGCCCAGGGGGCGGGGGATCACAATGAG.

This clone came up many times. The CDR3 loop is CSARGADYEQYF. The CDR3 DNA, read in part, is TGCAGCGCACGCGGCGCGGACTACGAG. The rearrangement links TRBV29-1 to TRBJ2-7, with D hard to call. The sequence runs out 3 residues before the end of the CDR3; the remainder is reconstructed from the germline J gene. The germline V and J ends were trimmed by 7 bases and 3 bases, with 13 bases remaining between them. CDR3 length: 12 residues. Per germline, CDR1 SQVTM and CDR2 ANQGSEA.

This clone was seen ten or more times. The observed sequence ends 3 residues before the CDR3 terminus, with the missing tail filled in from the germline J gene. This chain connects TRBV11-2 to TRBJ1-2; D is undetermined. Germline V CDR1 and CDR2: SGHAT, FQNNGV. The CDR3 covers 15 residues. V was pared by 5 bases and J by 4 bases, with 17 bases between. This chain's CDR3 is CASSDHQGLRYGYTF. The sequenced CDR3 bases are TGTGCCAGCAGCGATCATCAAGGACTGCGCTATGGC.

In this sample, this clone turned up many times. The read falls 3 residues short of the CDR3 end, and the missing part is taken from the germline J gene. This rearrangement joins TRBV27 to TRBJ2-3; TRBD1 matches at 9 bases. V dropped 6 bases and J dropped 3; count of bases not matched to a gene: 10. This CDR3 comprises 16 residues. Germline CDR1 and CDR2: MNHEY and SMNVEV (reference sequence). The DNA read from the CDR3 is TGTGCCAGCAGACTCAGGCCCGGGACAGGGACAGATACG. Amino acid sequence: CASRLRPGTGTDT. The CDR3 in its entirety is CASRLRPGTGTDTQYF.

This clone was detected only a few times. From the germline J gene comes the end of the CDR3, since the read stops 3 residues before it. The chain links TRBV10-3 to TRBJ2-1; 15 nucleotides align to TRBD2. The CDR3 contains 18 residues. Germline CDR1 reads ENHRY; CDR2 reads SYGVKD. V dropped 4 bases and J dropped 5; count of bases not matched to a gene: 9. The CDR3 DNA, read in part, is TGTGCCATCAGTGGTCGGACTAGCGGGGGGGTAATGAACAATGAG. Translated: CAISGRTSGGVMNNE. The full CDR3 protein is CAISGRTSGGVMNNEQFF.

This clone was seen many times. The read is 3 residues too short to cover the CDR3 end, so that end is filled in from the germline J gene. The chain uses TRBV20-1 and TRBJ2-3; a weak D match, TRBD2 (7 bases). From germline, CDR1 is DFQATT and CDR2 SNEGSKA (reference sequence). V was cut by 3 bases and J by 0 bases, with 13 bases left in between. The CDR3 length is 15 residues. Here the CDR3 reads CSASGGPTSTDTQYF. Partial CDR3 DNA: TGCAGTGCTAGCGGGGGGCCGACTAGCACAGATACG.

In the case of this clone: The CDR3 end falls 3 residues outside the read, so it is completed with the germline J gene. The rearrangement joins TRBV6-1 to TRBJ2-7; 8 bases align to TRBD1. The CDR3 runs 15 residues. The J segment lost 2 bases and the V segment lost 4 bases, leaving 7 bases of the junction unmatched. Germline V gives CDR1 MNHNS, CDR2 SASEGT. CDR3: CASSVGTGTPYEQYF. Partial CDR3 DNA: TGTGCCAGCAGTGTAGGGACAGGTACCCCCTACGAG.

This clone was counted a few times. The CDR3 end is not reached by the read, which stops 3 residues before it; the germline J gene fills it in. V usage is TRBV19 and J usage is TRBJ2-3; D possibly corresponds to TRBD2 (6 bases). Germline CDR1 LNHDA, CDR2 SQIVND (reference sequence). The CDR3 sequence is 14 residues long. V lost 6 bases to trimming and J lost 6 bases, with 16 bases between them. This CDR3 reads CASSPRGIGDTQYF. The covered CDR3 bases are TGTGCCAGTAGCCCACGGGGGATTGGGGATACG.

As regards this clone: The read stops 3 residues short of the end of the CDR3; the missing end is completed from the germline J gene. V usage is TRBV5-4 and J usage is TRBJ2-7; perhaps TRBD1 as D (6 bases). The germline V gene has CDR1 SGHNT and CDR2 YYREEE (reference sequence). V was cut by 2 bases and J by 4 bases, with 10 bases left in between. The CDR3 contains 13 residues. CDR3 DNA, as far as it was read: TGTGCCAGCAGCTTCAGGGGTAGTTACGAG. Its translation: CASSFRGSYE. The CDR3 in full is CASSFRGSYEQYF.

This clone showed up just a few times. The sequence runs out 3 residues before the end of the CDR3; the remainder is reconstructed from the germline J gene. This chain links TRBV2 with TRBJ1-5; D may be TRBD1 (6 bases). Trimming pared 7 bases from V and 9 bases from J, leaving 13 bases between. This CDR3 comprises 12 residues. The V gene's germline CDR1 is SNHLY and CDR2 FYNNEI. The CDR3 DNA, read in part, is TGTGCCAGCAAGAACAGGGAGGGGCCC. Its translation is CASKNREGP. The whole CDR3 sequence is CASKNREGPQHF.

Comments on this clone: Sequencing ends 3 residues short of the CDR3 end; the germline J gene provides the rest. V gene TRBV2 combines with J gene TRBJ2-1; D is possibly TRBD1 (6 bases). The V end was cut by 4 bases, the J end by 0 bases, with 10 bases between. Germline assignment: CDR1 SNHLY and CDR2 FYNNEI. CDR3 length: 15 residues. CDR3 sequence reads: CASSGTESSYNEQFF. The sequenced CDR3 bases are TGTGCCAGCAGTGGGACAGAGAGCTCCTACAATGAG.

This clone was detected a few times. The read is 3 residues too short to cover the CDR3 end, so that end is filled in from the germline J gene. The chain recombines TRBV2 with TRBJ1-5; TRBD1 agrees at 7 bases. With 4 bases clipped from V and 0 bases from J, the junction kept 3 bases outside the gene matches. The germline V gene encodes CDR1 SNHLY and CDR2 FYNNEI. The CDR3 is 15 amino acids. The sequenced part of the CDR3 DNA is TGTGCCAGCAGTGGACAGGGCTTTAGCAATCAGCCC. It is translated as CASSGQGFSNQP. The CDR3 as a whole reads CASSGQGFSNQPQHF.

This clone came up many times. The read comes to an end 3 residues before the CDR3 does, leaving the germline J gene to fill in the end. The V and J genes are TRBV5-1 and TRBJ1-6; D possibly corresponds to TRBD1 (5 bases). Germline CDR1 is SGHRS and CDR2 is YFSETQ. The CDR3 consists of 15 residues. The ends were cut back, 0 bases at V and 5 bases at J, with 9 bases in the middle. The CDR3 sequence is CASSLDRQNNSPLHF. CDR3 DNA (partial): TGCGCCAGCAGCTTGGACAGGCAGAATAATTCACCC.

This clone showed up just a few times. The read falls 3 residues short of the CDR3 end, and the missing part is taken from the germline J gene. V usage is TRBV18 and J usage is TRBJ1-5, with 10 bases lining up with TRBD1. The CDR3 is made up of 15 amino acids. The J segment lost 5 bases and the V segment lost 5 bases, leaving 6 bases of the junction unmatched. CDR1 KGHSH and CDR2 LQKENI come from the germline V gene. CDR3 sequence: CASSADRGRDQPQHF. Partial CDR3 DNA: TGTGCCAGCTCAGCCGACAGGGGGCGAGATCAGCCC.

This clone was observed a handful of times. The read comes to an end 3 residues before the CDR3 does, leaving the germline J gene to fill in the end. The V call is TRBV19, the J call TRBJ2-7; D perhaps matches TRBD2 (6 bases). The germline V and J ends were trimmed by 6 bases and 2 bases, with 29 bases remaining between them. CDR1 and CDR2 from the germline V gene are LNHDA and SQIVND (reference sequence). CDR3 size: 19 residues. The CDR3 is CASSLTYLIGTPGTYEQYF. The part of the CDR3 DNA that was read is TGTGCCAGTAGCCTAACCTATCTGATCGGGACTCCTGGAACCTACGAG.

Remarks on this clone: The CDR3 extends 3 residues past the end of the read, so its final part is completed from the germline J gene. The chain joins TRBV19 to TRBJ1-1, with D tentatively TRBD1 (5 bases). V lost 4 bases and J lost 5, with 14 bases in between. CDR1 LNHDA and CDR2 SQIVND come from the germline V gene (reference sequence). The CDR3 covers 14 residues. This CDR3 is CASSREGRSTEAFF. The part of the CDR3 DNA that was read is TGTGCCAGTAGTAGAGAGGGGCGGTCAACTGAA.

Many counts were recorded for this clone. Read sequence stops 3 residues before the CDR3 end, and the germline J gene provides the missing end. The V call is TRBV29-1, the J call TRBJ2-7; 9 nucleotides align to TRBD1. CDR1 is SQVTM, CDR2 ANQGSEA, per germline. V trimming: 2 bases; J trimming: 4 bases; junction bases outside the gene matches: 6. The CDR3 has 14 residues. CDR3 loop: CSVERDREGYEQYF. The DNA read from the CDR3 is TGCAGCGTTGAAAGGGACAGGGAGGGGTACGAG.

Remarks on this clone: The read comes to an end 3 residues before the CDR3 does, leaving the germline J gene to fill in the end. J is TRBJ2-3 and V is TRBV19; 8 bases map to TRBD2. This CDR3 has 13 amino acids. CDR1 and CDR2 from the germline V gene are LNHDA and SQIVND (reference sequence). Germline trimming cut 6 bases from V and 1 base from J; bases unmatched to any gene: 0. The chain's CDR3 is CASSGGGTDTQYF. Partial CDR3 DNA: TGTGCCAGTAGCGGGGGGGGCACAGATACG. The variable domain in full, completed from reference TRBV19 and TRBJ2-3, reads DGGITQSPKYLFRKEGQNVTLSCEQNLNHDAMYWYRQDPGQGLRLIYYSQIVNDFQKGDIAEGYSVSREKKESFPLTVTSAQKNPTAFYLCASSGGGTDTQYFGPGTRLTVL.

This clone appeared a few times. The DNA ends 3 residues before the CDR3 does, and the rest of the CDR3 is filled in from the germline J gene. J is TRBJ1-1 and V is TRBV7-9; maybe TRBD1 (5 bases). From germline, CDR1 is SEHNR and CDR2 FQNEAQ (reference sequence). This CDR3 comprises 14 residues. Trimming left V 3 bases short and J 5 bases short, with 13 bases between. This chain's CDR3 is CASSLGGYRTEAFF. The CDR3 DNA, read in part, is TGTGCCAGCAGCTTGGGGGGATACAGAACTGAA.

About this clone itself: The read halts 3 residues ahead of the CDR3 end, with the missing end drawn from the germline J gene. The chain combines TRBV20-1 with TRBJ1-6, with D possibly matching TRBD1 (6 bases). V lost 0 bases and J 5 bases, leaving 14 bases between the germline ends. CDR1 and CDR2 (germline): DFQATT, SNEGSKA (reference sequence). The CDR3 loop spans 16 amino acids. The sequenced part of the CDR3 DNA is TGCAGTGCTAGAGACCCTCGGGGGGCCGATAATTCACCC. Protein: CSARDPRGADNSP. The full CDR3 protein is CSARDPRGADNSPLHF.

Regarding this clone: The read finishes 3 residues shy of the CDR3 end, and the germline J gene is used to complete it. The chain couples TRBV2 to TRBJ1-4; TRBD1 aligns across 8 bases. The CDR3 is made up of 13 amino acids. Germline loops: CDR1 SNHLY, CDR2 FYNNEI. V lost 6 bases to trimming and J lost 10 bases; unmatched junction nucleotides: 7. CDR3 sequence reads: CASRREQGVKLFF. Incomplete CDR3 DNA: TGTGCCAGCAGGAGGGAACAGGGGGTAAAA. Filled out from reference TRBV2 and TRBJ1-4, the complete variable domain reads EPEVTQTPSHQVTQMGQEVILRCVPISNHLYFYWYRQILGQKVEFLVSFYNNEISEKSEIFDDQFSVERPDGSNFTLKIRSTKLEDSAMYFCASRREQGVKLFFGSGTQLSVL.

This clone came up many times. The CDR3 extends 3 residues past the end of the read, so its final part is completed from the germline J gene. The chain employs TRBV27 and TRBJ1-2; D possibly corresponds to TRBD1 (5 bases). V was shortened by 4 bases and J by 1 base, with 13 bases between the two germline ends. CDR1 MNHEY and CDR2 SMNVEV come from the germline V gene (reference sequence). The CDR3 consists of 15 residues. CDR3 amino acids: CASSSDSDLNYGYTF. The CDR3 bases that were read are TGTGCCAGCAGTTCTGACAGCGACCTTAACTATGGC.

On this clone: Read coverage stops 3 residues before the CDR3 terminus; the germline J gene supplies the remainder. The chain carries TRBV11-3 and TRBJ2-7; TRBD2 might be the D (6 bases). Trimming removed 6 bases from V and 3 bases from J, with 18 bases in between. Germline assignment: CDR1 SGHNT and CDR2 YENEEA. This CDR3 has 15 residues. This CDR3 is CASSQGGEAVYEQYF. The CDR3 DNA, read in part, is TGTGCCAGCAGTCAAGGCGGGGAAGCAGTCTACGAG.

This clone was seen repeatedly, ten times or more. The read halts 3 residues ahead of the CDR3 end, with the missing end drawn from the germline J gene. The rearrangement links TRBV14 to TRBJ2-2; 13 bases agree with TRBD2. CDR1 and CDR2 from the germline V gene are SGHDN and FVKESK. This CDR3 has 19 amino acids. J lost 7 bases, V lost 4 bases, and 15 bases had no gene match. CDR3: CASSPDRLAGGILDGELFF. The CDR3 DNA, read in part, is TGTGCCAGCAGCCCCGACCGACTAGCGGGGGGAATTCTAGACGGGGAG. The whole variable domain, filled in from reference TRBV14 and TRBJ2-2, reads EAGVTQFPSHSVIEKGQTVTLRCDPISGHDNLYWYRRVMGKEIKFLLHFVKESKQDESGMPNNRFLAERTGGTYSTLKVQPAELEDSGVYFCASSPDRLAGGILDGELFFGEGSRLTVL.

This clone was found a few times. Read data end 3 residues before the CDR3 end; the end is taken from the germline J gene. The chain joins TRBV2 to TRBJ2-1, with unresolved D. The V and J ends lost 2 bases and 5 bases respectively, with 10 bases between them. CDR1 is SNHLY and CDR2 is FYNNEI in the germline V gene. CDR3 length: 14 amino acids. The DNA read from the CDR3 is TGTGCCAGCAGTGAATTGCGCAGCGACAATGAG. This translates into CASSELRSDNE. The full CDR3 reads CASSELRSDNEQFF.

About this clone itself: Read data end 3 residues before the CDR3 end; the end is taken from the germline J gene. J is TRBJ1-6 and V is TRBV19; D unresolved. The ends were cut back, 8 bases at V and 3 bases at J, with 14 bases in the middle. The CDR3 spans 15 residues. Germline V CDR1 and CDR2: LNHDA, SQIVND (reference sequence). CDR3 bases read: TGTGCCAGTCGATCAAGTACTATCTATAATTCACCC. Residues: CASRSSTIYNSP. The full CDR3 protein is CASRSSTIYNSPLHF.

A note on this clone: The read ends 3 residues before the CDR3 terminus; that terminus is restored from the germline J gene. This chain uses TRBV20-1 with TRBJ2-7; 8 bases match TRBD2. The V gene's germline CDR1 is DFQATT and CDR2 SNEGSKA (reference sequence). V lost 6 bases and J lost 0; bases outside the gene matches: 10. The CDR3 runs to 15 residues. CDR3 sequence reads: CSAPPGLAGSYEQYF. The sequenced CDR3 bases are TGCAGTGCCCCACCTGGCCTAGCGGGCTCCTACGAG.

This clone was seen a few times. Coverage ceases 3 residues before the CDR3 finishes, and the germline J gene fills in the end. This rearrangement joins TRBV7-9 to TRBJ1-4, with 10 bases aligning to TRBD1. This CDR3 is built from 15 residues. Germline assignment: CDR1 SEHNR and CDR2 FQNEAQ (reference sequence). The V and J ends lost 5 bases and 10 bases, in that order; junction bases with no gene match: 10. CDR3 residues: CASSPATGGGGKLFF. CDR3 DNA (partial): TGTGCCAGCAGCCCCGCGACAGGGGGCGGGGGAAAA.

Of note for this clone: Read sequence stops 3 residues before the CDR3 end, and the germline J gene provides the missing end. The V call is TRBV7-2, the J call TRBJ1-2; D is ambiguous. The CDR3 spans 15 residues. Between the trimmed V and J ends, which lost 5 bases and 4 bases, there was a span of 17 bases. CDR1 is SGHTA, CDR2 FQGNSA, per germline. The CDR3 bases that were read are TGTGCCAGCAGCCCCTCCGGGGTCGGAAGCTATGGC. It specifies CASSPSGVGSYG. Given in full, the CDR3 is CASSPSGVGSYGYTF.

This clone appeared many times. CDR3 bases read: TGTGCCAGCAGTAGGCTCGGCGGTACGAACACCGGGGAG. Protein: CASSRLGGTNTGE. The CDR3 as a whole reads CASSRLGGTNTGELFF. This chain links TRBV6-2 or TRBV6-3 with TRBJ2-2; D not resolved. The DNA ends 3 residues before the CDR3 does, and the rest of the CDR3 is filled in from the germline J gene. Trimming took off 5 bases at V and 0 bases at J, with 13 bases between the two ends. The CDR3 length is 16 residues. CDR1 and CDR2 (germline): MNHEY, SVGEGT.